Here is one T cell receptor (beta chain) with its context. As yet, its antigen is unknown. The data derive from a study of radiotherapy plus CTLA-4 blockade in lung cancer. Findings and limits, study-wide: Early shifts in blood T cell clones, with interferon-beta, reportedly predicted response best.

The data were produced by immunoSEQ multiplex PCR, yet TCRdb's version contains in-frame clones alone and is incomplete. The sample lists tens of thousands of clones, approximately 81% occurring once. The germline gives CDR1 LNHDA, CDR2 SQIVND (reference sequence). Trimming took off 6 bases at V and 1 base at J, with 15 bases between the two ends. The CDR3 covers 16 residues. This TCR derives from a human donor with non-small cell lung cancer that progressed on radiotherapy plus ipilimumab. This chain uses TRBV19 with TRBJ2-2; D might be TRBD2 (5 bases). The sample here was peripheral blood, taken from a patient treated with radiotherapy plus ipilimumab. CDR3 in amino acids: CASRSRTRGNTGELFF. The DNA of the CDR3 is TGTGCCAGTAGGTCCCGCACACGGGGGAACACCGGGGAGCTGTTTTTT.